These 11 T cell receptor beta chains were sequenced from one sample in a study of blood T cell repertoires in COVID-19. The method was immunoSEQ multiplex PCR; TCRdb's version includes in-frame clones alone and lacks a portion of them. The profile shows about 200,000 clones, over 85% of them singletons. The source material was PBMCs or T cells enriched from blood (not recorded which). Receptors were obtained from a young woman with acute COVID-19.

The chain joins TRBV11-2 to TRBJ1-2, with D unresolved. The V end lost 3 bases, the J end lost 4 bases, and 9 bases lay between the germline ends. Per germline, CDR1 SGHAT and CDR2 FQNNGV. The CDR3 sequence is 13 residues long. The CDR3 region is CASSFTGAYGYTF. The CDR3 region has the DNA TGTGCCAGCAGCTTTACGGGTGCCTATGGCTACACCTTC.

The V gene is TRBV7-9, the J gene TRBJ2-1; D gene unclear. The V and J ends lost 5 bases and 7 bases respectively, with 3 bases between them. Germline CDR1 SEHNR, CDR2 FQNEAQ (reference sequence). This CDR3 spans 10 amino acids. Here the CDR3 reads CASSQNEQFF. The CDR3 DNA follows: TGTGCCAGCAGCCAGAATGAGCAGTTCTTC.

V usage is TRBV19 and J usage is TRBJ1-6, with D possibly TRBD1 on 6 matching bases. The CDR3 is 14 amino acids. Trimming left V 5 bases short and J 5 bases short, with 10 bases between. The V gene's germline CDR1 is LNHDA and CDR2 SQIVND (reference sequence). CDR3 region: CASSWTVNNSPLHF. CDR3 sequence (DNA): TGTGCCAGTAGTTGGACAGTTAATAATTCACCCCTCCACTTT. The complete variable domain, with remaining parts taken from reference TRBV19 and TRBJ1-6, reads DGGITQSPKYLFRKEGQNVTLSCEQNLNHDAMYWYRQDPGQGLRLIYYSQIVNDFQKGDIAEGYSVSREKKESFPLTVTSAQKNPTAFYLCASSWTVNNSPLHFGNGTRLTVT.

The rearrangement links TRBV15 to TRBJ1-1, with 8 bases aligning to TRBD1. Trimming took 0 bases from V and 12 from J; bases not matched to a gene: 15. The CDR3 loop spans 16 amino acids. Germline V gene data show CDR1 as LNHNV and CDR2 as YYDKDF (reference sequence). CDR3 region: CATSRETGTGGLGSFF. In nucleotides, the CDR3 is TGTGCCACCAGCAGAGAGACCGGGACAGGCGGATTGGGTTCTTTCTTT.

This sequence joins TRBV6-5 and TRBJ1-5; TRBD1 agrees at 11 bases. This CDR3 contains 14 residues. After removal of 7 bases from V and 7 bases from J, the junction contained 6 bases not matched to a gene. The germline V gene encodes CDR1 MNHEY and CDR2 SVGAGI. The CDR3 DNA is TGTGCCAGCAATTGGGACAGGGGGAGACAGCCCCAGCATTTT. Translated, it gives CASNWDRGRQPQHF.

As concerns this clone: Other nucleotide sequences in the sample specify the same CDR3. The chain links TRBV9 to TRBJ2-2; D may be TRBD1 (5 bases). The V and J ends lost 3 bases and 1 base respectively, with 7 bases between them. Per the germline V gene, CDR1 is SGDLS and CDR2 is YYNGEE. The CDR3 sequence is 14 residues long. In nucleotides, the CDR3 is TGTGCCAGCAGCGGCGGACAGAACACCGGGGAGCTGTTTTTT. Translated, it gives CASSGGQNTGELFF. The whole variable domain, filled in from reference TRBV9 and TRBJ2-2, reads DSGVTQTPKHLITATGQRVTLRCSPRSGDLSVYWYQQSLDQGLQFLIQYYNGEERAKGNILERFSAQQFPDLHSELNLSSLELGDSALYFCASSGGQNTGELFFGEGSRLTVL.

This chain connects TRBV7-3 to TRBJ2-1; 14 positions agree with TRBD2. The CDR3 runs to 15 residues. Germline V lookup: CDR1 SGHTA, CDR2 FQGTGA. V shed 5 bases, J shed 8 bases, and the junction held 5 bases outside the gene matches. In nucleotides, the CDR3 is TGTGCCAGCAGCCCGACTAGCGGGGGGGCCTATGAGCAGTTCTTC. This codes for CASSPTSGGAYEQFF. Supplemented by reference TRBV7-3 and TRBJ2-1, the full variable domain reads GAGVSQTPSNKVTEKGKYVELRCDPISGHTALYWYRQSLGQGPEFLIYFQGTGAADDSGLPNDRFFAVRPEGSVSTLKIQRTERGDSAVYLCASSPTSGGAYEQFFGPGTRLTVL.

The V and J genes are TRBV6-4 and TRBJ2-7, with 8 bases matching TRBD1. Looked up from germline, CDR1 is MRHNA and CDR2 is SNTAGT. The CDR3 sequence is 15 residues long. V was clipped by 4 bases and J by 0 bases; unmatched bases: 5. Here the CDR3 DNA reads TGTGCCAGCAGTGTGAATGGACAGGGCTCCTACGAGCAGTACTTC. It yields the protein CASSVNGQGSYEQYF.

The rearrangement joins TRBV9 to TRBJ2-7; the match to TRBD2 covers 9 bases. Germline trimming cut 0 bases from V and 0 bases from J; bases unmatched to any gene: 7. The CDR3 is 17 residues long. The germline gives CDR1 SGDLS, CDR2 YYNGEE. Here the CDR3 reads CASSVGDSGGLSYEQYF. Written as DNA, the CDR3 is TGTGCCAGCAGCGTAGGGGATAGCGGGGGCCTCTCCTACGAGCAGTACTTC.

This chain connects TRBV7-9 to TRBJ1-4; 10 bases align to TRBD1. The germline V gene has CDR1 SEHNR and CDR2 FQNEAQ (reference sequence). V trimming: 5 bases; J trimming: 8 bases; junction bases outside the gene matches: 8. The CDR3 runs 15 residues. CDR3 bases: TGTGCCAGCAGCCCAGCGGACAGGGGGGTGGAAAAACTGTTTTTT. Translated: CASSPADRGVEKLFF.

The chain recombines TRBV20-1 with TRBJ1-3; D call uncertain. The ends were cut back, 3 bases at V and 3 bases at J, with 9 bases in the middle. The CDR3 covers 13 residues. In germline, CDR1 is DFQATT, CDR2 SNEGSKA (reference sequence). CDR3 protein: CSASAGFGNTIYF. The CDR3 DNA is TGCAGTGCTAGTGCGGGGTTTGGAAACACCATATATTTT.